Described below is a single T cell receptor beta chain sequence and its context. Its matching antigen is unknown. The data belong to a study of T cells after yellow fever vaccination. About the study: Libraries from low-cell-number fractions were prepared with the SMART-Seq v4 Ultra Low Input RNA kit.

Germline-derived CDR1 and CDR2 are LNHDA and SQIVND (reference sequence). The CDR3 has 13 amino acids. The V end lost 6 bases, the J end lost 7 bases, and 14 bases lay between the germline ends. Study-wide results and limits: Booster samples showed a return of most primary-vaccination clones (roughly 95% CD4, approximately 85% CD8).

TCRdb re-derived calls from the 5' RACE reads in MiXCR, one entry per CDR3 protein. The profile shows approximately 250,000 distinct CDR3 sequences, roughly 4.8% of them singletons. This chain links TRBV19 with TRBJ2-3; D may match TRBD1 or TRBD2 (6 bases each). The sequence came from a young man who received the YFV17D yellow fever vaccine. Sequences were derived from CD4+ T cells sorted from PBMCs, sampled on the day of the yellow fever booster vaccination. The CDR3 DNA sequence: TGTGCCAGTAGCCCGCCGGGGGCTTATACGCAGTATTTT. Encoded protein: CASSPPGAYTQYF.